The sequence of this TCR beta chain was determined in a study of blood T cell repertoires in COVID-19. On the study more broadly: The study drew acute and convalescent COVID-19 samples from the United States, Italy and Spain. Nucleic acid was either cDNA or gDNA, and it came from T cells, B-cell-depleted T cells, or PBMCs.

Trimming cost V 6 bases and J 7 bases, with 23 bases left between them. The length of the CDR3 is 16 residues. Germline lookup yields CDR1 SGHRS and CDR2 YFSETQ. In the original analysis: Nucleated cell counts were estimated from reference gene primer amplification. The protocol was immunoSEQ multiplex PCR, while the TCRdb copy is restricted to in-frame clones and leaves out a portion. The D gene and trimming were derived from the DNA, and the V and J assignments and clone size from that table. The sample lists about 300,000 clones, around 86% seen once, with around 1.5% in the top ten. The material sequenced was peripheral blood. V usage is TRBV5-1 and J usage is TRBJ2-1; D perhaps matches TRBD2 (5 bases). This TCR came from a woman aged 45-59 years with acute or convalescent COVID-19. CDR3 DNA sequence: TGCGCCAGCACAACGGAGGACCTTACGTATGGGAATGAGCAGTTCTTC. As protein: CASTTEDLTYGNEQFF.